These T cell receptor beta chains were read from a single sample in a study of blood T cells in healthy people across ages. TCRdb re-derived calls from the 5' RACE reads in MiXCR, one entry per CDR3 protein. Counted here are 700,000 to 1,000,000 distinct CDR3 sequences, roughly 44% occurring once; the ten biggest clones make up roughly a fifth. The sequenced sample consisted of blood. All receptors derive from a man aged 55 to 70 in good health. Each CDR3 is given without its conserved first and last residue. For some rows the clone size is stated as once, few or many, or as a class when expanded; others skip it.

NA TRBV6-1 ASSRTALYGQY
few TRBV5-1 ASSSGTSGGPYNEQF
NA TRBV7-2 ASSPYRGDTEAF
few TRBV5-5 ASMEGPNYGYT
NA TRBV7-2 ASSLNNAASGGRETQY
few TRBV4-1 ASSPGTGANSNQPQH
few TRBV12-3/TRBV12-4 ASSLGVAAHTDTQY
NA TRBV4-3 ASSQETSVVNEQF
few TRBV20-1 SATLPLSEQY
NA TRBV4-1 ASSQEFELAGLYEQF
few TRBV4-3 ASSQDPMDRGVQPQH
few TRBV9 ASSAGTGAVDEQF
few TRBV5-1 ASGSRTAYEQY
few TRBV20-1 SARDGSGGFTDTQY
NA TRBV12-3/TRBV12-4 ASSGGSGSPLH
few TRBV3-1 ASSQVPTSDWTQY
few TRBV5-6 ASSSGTVEETQY
NA TRBV7-9 ASSAGTGFLSPLH
few TRBV11-2 ASSFDRPSYEQY
NA TRBV20-1 SASSGGAGTQY
NA TRBV5-1 ASRAPGTETYEQY
NA TRBV20-1 SARDLLGSGGALDTQY
NA TRBV7-9 ASSTDRYTGELF
many TRBV28 ASSLPTRLTDTQY
NA TRBV12-3/TRBV12-4 ASSLLLWGTEAF
NA TRBV30 AWSAFDIAYEQY
NA TRBV13 ASSRPLTENYGYT
NA TRBV25-1 ASSESGTGFNQPQH
NA TRBV12-3/TRBV12-4 ASSPRGGRSEQF
NA TRBV6-1 ASLGTGNQPQH
NA TRBV5-6 AIGARPNQPQH
NA TRBV27 ASTRSGISYNEQF
few TRBV20-1 SASGTSGGAAAHGEQF
NA TRBV12-3/TRBV12-4 ASSFRRGTETQY
few TRBV12-5 ASGSNPGLAYYNEQF
many TRBV15 ATSTGGQETQY
NA TRBV7-8 ASSVRTAIETQY
many TRBV12-3/TRBV12-4 ASTLGGYEQY
few TRBV20-1 SARGPGYT
NA TRBV20-1 SARDPLGGQPYGYT